The clone carrying this T cell receptor (beta chain) was observed at least ten times. Its antigen is currently unknown. V dropped 3 bases and J dropped 4; count of bases not matched to a gene: 5. Germline V gene data show CDR1 as DFQATT and CDR2 as SNEGSKA (reference sequence). The CDR3 loop spans 15 amino acids. The data belong to a study of T cells in Graves' hyperthyroidism and ophthalmopathy. About the research overall: Peripheral blood was taken when the disease was first diagnosed, before any treatment began.

From RNA transcripts, TCR beta CDR3 regions were amplified. HTBI primers were used for first-round RT-PCR of the TCR CDR3. One entry per CDR3 protein, called by TCRdb with MiXCR from the multiplex PCR reads. The table has a few hundred thousand distinct CDR3 sequences, 15% to 20% seen once. Clinical symptoms, serum thyroxine, TRAb, thyroid ultrasound and orbital computed tomography informed diagnoses. Overall study findings and caveats: Ophthalmopathy stood apart from stable hyperthyroidism in a 13 V-J model.

This receptor was obtained from a man between 18 and 35 years old with Graves' ophthalmopathy. The specimen was blood. The rearrangement uses TRBV20-1 and TRBJ2-1; 11 bases are shared with TRBD2. DNA of the CDR3: TGCAGTGCTAGGGGACTAGCGGCGGCTTACAATGAGCAGTTCTTC. Protein sequence: CSARGLAAAYNEQFF.